Shown below are 27 T cell receptor beta chains from a single sample sequenced in a study of cytomegalovirus exposure and HLA in healthy donors (dated by TCRdb to 2016 to 2017). The library was obtained by the immunoSEQ multiplex PCR assay. For the multiplex PCR, a mixture combining 60 forward primers for TCR Vbeta segments and 13 reverse primers for TCR Jbeta segments was used. Sourced from immuneACCESS, this table was stored by TCRdb with only in-frame sequences that have V and J called. A share of the clones is absent; for the studies checked, an unresolved V gene accounts for under half, and the remainder has no known explanation. The sample table contains about 180,000 clones; only one count was recorded for around 79% of them. Together, the top ten hold less than 0.65% of the sample. Material: PBMCs. Receptors were obtained from a woman aged 50 to 60 in good health and CMV-seronegative.

The chain links TRBV2 to TRBJ2-7, with TRBD2 matching over 8 bases. V shed 6 bases and J 5 bases; nucleotides not matched to a gene: 12. Germline V gene lookup returns CDR1 SNHLY and CDR2 FYNNEI. This CDR3 contains 15 residues. The CDR3 spells CASSPRLAGNDEQYF. CDR3 nucleotides: TGTGCCAGCAGCCCTCGGTTAGCGGGAAACGACGAGCAGTACTTC. Full variable domain (rest looked up from reference TRBV2 and TRBJ2-7): EPEVTQTPSHQVTQMGQEVILRCVPISNHLYFYWYRQILGQKVEFLVSFYNNEISEKSEIFDDQFSVERPDGSNFTLKIRSTKLEDSAMYFCASSPRLAGNDEQYFGPGTRLTVT.

The V call is TRBV11-2, the J call TRBJ2-5; 10 bases fit TRBD2. Germline V gene data show CDR1 as SGHAT and CDR2 as FQNNGV. V trimming: 1 base; J trimming: 2 bases; junction bases outside the gene matches: 7. This CDR3 region has 17 residues. Written as DNA, the CDR3 is TGTGCCAGCAGCTTAGGGGCTAGCGGGGGCCAACAAGAGACCCAGTACTTC. As protein: CASSLGASGGQQETQYF.

This rearrangement joins TRBV27 to TRBJ1-1; TRBD1 might be the D (5 bases). The germline V and J ends were trimmed by 5 bases and 3 bases, with 10 bases remaining between them. The CDR3 is made up of 13 amino acids. Looked up from germline, CDR1 is MNHEY and CDR2 is SMNVEV (reference sequence). The CDR3 sequence is CASSLGGDTEAFF. In DNA, the CDR3 is TGTGCCAGCAGTCTGGGGGGAGACACTGAAGCTTTCTTT.

In its sample, this clone was seen a few times. CDR3 sequence reads: CASKERGQTIYF. CDR3 nucleotide sequence: TGTGCCAGCAAGGAACGTGGGCAGACCATATATTTT. The rearrangement uses TRBV7-2 and TRBJ1-3; no clear D. The V gene lost 7 bases and the J gene lost 10 bases, with 14 bases spanning the gap. Germline-derived CDR1 and CDR2 are SGHTA and FQGNSA. The CDR3 is made up of 12 amino acids.

This chain uses TRBV5-4 with TRBJ2-5; TRBD2 matches 7 bases. The end of the DNA is better explained by TRBJ2-7, so the J call may be wrong. This CDR3 region has 14 residues. Germline lookup yields CDR1 SGHNT and CDR2 YYREEE (reference sequence). As DNA, the CDR3 is TGTGCCAGCAGCCCCGGACTAGGCTCCTACGAGCAGTACTTC. Amino acids: CASSPGLGSYEQYF.

This chain joins TRBV5-1 and TRBJ1-1; perhaps TRBD1 as D (5 bases). The CDR3 totals 15 residues. V was cut by 4 bases and J by 2 bases, with 15 bases left in between. Germline loops: CDR1 SGHRS, CDR2 YFSETQ. CDR3 sequence (DNA): TGCGCCAGCAGCCACGGTCGGCAGGGTAACACTGAAGCTTTCTTT. It specifies CASSHGRQGNTEAFF.

This clone was seen once. This is likely a read error, given that the CDR3 carries no conserved phenylalanine or tryptophan at its end. The chain is built from TRBV5-4 and TRBJ1-2, with D unresolved. This CDR3 spans 14 amino acids. Germline CDR1 reads SGHNT; CDR2 reads YYREEE (reference sequence). V gave up 0 bases and J gave up 5 bases, with 11 bases separating them. CDR3 sequence (DNA): TGTGCCAGCAGCTTGGCAGGACTGAGGTATGGCTACACCCTC. It yields the protein CASSLAGLRYGYTL.

To note about this clone: One end of the junction fails to match germline, which may point to a read error. The chain has TRBV28 and TRBJ1-2; D uncertain. There are 13 residues in the CDR3. Germline V gene sequence: CDR1 MDHEN, CDR2 SYDVKM. CDR3 sequence reads: CASSLLGRPSAVF. The CDR3, as DNA: TGTGCCAGCAGTTTACTGGGCCGCCCCTCGGCCGTATTC.

The CDR3 DNA reads as TGTGCCACCAAACCGACAGTTAGCCAAAACACTGAAGCTTTCTTT. Translation: CATKPTVSQNTEAFF. The rearrangement uses TRBV10-3 and TRBJ1-1, with D perhaps TRBD1 (5 bases). Germline V gene lookup returns CDR1 ENHRY and CDR2 SYGVKD. V shed 10 bases and J shed 2 bases, with 20 bases lying between them. The CDR3 is 15 residues long.

There are a few counts of this clone. The J gene is TRBJ1-5, the V gene TRBV10-3; D call uncertain. The CDR3 totals 15 residues. CDR1 and CDR2 from the germline V gene are ENHRY and SYGVKD. The V end was cut by 0 bases, the J end by 0 bases, with 6 bases between. CDR3 DNA: TGTGCCATCAGTGAGTCGAGTGATAGCAATCAGCCCCAGCATTTT. This gives the protein CAISESSDSNQPQHF.

The chain couples TRBV10-3 to TRBJ2-1; 11 nucleotides align to TRBD2. The ends lost 3 bases at V and 9 bases at J; junction bases unmatched: 10. Germline lookup yields CDR1 ENHRY and CDR2 SYGVKD. The CDR3 is 16 residues long. DNA for the CDR3: TGTGCCATCAGTGAAGAGATAGCGGGAGGGCCAATTGAGCAGTTCTTC. It is translated as CAISEEIAGGPIEQFF.

Only a few counts were recorded for this clone. This rearrangement joins TRBV4-1 to TRBJ1-1, with D maybe TRBD1 (5 bases). V was shortened by 2 bases and J by 1 base, with 5 bases between the two germline ends. CDR1 is MGHRA and CDR2 is YSYEKL in the germline V gene. The CDR3 consists of 13 residues. The CDR3 spells CASSQRGNTEAFF. For the CDR3, the DNA is TGCGCCAGCAGCCAAAGGGGGAACACTGAAGCTTTCTTT.

CDR3 DNA: TGTGCCAGCAGCACAACTAGCGGAAGCACAGATACGCAGTATTTT. Residues: CASSTTSGSTDTQYF. This chain joins TRBV9 and TRBJ2-3; 8 nucleotides align to TRBD2. V lost 4 bases to trimming and J lost 0 bases; unmatched junction nucleotides: 4. There are 15 residues in the CDR3. Germline V gives CDR1 SGDLS, CDR2 YYNGEE.

This chain joins TRBV19 and TRBJ1-2, with TRBD1 matching 8 bases. The CDR3 totals 15 residues. CDR1 is LNHDA and CDR2 is SQIVND in the germline V gene (reference sequence). The V gene end was trimmed by 3 bases and the J gene end by 0 bases; junction bases not matched to a gene: 3. DNA of the CDR3: TGTGCCAGTAGTATCGAGACAGGGGCTAACTATGGCTACACCTTC. It encodes CASSIETGANYGYTF.

This clone was seen only a few times. The chain has TRBV6-5 and TRBJ1-1; 7 nucleotides agree with TRBD1. CDR1 and CDR2 (germline): MNHEY, SVGAGI. V lost 9 bases, J lost 5 bases, and 15 bases stayed unmatched. The CDR3 is 15 amino acids. The CDR3 protein is CASYVQGIGRTEAFF. CDR3 in DNA: TGTGCCAGTTACGTACAGGGGATAGGGAGGACTGAAGCTTTCTTT.

The V and J genes are TRBV28 and TRBJ2-4, with D perhaps matching TRBD1 (6 bases). CDR3 length equals 17 residues. V dropped 2 bases and J dropped 0 bases, with 14 bases sitting between them. From germline, CDR1 is MDHEN and CDR2 SYDVKM. CDR3 bases: TGTGCCAGCAGTTTACCTACCGGGACACTAGCCAAAAACATTCAGTACTTC. Translating gives CASSLPTGTLAKNIQYF.

CDR3: CASSIRSLVDTQYF. CDR3 DNA: TGTGCCAGTAGTATAAGGAGCCTGGTGGATACGCAGTATTTT. The V and J genes are TRBV19 and TRBJ2-3, with unresolved D. Germline CDR1 reads LNHDA; CDR2 reads SQIVND (reference sequence). The CDR3 spans 14 residues. Trimming left V 2 bases short and J 6 bases short, with 12 bases between.

The rearrangement links TRBV6-5 to TRBJ2-3; 7 nucleotides line up with TRBD1. The CDR3 spans 15 residues. V dropped 6 bases and J dropped 2; count of bases not matched to a gene: 8. Germline V gene sequence: CDR1 MNHEY, CDR2 SVGAGI. For the CDR3, the DNA is TGTGCCAGCAGGCACAGGGGAGTTTTCACAGATACGCAGTATTTT. Amino acid sequence: CASRHRGVFTDTQYF.

The gene calls are TRBV6-1 and TRBJ2-7; D may be TRBD2 (7 bases). CDR3 size: 13 residues. Per germline, CDR1 MNHNS and CDR2 SASEGT. Trimming cost V 8 bases and J 2 bases, with 13 bases left between them. The CDR3 bases are TGTGCCAGCGGGGGGGGGCCTGCCTACGAGCAGTACTTC. Translated: CASGGGPAYEQYF.

The chain recombines TRBV4-2 with TRBJ2-2, with D perhaps TRBD2 (5 bases). CDR1 LGHNA and CDR2 YNFKEQ come from the germline V gene. With 8 bases removed from V and 6 bases from J, the gap between germline ends came to 10 bases. The CDR3 length is 12 residues. The CDR3 nucleotides are TGTGCCAGCGGTAGCGTTGCCGGGGAGCTGTTTTTT. As protein: CASGSVAGELFF.

The chain employs TRBV7-2 and TRBJ2-1; TRBD1 matches 11 bases. CDR3 size: 15 residues. The junction had 0 bases not matched to a gene; V was cut back by 4 bases and J by 1 base. CDR1 and CDR2 from the germline V gene are SGHTA and FQGNSA. In nucleotides, the CDR3 is TGTGCCAGCAGCTGGGACAGGGGGTCCTACAATGAGCAGTTCTTC. Translation gives CASSWDRGSYNEQFF.

The rearrangement joins TRBV7-2 to TRBJ2-5, with 14 bases matching TRBD2. The J call may be incorrect, as the DNA end agrees better with TRBJ2-7. Germline assignment: CDR1 SGHTA and CDR2 FQGNSA. CDR3 length: 16 residues. Written as DNA, the CDR3 is TGTGCCAGCAGCTTCAGACTAGCGGGAGGGCCCCACGAGCAGTACTTC. Translating it yields CASSFRLAGGPHEQYF.

The chain joins TRBV5-1 to TRBJ1-1; 8 bases align to TRBD1. Germline V lookup: CDR1 SGHRS, CDR2 YFSETQ. This CDR3 is 16 amino acids long. V was pared by 0 bases and J by 7 bases, with 11 bases of the junction left unmatched. The CDR3 loop reads CASSLGQGATFNEAFF. CDR3 coding DNA: TGCGCCAGCAGCTTGGGTCAGGGGGCCACTTTCAATGAAGCTTTCTTT.

V usage is TRBV2 and J usage is TRBJ2-5; 7 nucleotides agree with TRBD2. This CDR3 contains 15 residues. Germline V lookup: CDR1 SNHLY, CDR2 FYNNEI. Trimming took 8 bases from V and 5 from J; bases not matched to a gene: 14. The CDR3 reads CASDSMGGPRETQYF. CDR3 in DNA: TGTGCCAGCGATAGCATGGGAGGGCCCCGCGAGACCCAGTACTTC. Full variable domain (remainder filled in from reference TRBV2 and TRBJ2-5): EPEVTQTPSHQVTQMGQEVILRCVPISNHLYFYWYRQILGQKVEFLVSFYNNEISEKSEIFDDQFSVERPDGSNFTLKIRSTKLEDSAMYFCASDSMGGPRETQYFGPGTRLLVL.

The V gene is TRBV7-9, the J gene TRBJ1-1; no definite D call. The germline gives CDR1 SEHNR, CDR2 FQNEAQ (reference sequence). The V end was cut by 0 bases, the J end by 2 bases, with 10 bases between. The CDR3 covers 15 residues. CDR3: CASSLAFGANTEAFF. The CDR3 region has the DNA TGTGCCAGCAGCTTAGCCTTCGGAGCCAACACTGAAGCTTTCTTT.

The rearrangement joins TRBV2 to TRBJ1-4; 7 bases agree with TRBD1. The CDR3 runs 12 residues. Trimming cost V 7 bases and J 13 bases; bases outside gene matches: 9. CDR1 SNHLY and CDR2 FYNNEI come from the germline V gene. The CDR3 is CASTDSDRLLFF. The CDR3 coding sequence is TGTGCCAGCACGGACTCGGACAGGCTACTGTTTTTT.

The V call is TRBV2, the J call TRBJ2-3; 7 bases match TRBD2. The J segment lost 6 bases and the V segment lost 6 bases, leaving 15 bases of the junction unmatched. The CDR3 loop spans 16 amino acids. Germline values: CDR1 SNHLY, CDR2 FYNNEI. The CDR3: CASRVGTITGVDTQYF. The CDR3 DNA is TGTGCCAGCAGAGTGGGGACTATTACGGGGGTTGATACGCAGTATTTT.